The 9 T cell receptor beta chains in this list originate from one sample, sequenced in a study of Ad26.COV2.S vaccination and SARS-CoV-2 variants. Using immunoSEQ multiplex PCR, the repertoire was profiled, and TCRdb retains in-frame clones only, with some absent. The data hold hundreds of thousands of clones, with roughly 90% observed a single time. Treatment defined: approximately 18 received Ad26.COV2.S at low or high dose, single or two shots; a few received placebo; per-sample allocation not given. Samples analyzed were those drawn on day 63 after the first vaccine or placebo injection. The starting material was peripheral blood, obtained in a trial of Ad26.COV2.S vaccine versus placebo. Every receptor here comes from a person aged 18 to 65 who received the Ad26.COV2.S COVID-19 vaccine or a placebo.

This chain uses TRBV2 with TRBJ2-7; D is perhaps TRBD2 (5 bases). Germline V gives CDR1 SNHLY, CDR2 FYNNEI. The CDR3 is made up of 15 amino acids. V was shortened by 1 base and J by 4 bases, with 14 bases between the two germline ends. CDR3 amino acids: CASSEERTRNYEQYF. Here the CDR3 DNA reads TGTGCCAGCAGTGAAGAGCGGACTCGGAATTACGAGCAGTACTTC.

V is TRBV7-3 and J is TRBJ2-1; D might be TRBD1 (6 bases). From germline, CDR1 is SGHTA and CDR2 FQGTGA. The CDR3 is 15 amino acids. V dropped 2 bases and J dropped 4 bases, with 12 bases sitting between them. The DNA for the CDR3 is TGTGCCAGCAGCTTAGAGACAGGTCGGTACAATGAGCAGTTCTTC. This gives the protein CASSLETGRYNEQFF.

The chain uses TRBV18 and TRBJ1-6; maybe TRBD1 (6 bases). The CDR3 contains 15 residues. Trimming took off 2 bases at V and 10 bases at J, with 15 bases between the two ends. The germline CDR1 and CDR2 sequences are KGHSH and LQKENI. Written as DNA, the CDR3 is TGTGCCAGCTCACCATCTCAGACAGGTCGATCACCCCTCCACTTT. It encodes CASSPSQTGRSPLHF.

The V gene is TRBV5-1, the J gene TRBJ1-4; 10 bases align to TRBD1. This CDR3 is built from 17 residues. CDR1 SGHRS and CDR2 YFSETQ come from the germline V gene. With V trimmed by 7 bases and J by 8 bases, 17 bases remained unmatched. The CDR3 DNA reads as TGCGCCAGCGGGGACAGGGGACTTACAGGGTCGGTCGAAAAACTGTTTTTT. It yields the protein CASGDRGLTGSVEKLFF. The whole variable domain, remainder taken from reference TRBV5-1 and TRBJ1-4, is KAGVTQTPRYLIKTRGQQVTLSCSPISGHRSVSWYQQTPGQGLQFLFEYFSETQRNKGNFPGRFSGRQFSNSRSEMNVSTLELGDSALYLCASGDRGLTGSVEKLFFGSGTQLSVL.

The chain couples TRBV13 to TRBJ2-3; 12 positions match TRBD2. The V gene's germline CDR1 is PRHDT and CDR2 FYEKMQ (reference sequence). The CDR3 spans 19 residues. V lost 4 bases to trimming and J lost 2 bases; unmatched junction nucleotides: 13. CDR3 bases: TGTGCCAGCAGCTCAAAAGGACTAGCGGGATACCTTCTCACAGATACGCAGTATTTT. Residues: CASSSKGLAGYLLTDTQYF.

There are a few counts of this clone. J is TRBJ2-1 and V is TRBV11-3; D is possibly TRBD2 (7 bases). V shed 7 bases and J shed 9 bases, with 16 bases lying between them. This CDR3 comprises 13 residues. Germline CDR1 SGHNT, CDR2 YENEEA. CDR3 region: CASNWGGQGEQFF. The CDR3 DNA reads TGTGCCAGCAACTGGGGGGGGCAGGGTGAGCAGTTCTTC. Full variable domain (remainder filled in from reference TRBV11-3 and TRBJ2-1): EAGVVQSPRYKIIEKKQPVAFWCNPISGHNTLYWYLQNLGQGPELLIRYENEEAVDDSQLPKDRFSAERLKGVDSTLKIQPAELGDSAVYLCASNWGGQGEQFFGPGTRLTVL.

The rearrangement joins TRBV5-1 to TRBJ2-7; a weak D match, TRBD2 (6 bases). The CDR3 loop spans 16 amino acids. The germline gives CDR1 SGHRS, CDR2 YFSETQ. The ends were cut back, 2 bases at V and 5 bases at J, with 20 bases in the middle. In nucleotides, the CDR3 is TGCGCCAGCAGCTTAGGCTTGGGGCAGGGACTCAACGAGCAGTACTTC. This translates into CASSLGLGQGLNEQYF.

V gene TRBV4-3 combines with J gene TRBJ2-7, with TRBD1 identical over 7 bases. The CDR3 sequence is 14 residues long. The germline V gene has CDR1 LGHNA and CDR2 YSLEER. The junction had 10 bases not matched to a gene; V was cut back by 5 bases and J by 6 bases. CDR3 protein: CASSYTQGVGEQYF. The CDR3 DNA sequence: TGCGCCAGCAGCTACACCCAGGGGGTAGGCGAGCAGTACTTC.

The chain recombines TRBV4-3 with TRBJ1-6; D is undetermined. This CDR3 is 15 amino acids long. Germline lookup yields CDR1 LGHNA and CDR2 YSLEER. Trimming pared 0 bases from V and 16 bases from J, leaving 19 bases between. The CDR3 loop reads CASSQDPPPTAKLHF. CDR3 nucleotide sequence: TGCGCCAGCAGCCAAGACCCCCCCCCGACGGCCAAACTCCACTTT.